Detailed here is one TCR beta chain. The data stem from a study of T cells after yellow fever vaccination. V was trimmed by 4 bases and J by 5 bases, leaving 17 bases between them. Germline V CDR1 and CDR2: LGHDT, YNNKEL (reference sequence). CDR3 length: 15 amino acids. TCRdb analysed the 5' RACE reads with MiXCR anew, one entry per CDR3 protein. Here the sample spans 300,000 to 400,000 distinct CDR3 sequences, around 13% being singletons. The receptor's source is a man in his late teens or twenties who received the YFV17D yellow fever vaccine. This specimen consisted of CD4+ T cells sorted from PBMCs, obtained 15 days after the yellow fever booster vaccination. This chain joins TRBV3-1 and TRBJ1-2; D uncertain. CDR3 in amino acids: CASSLNLGRSYGYTF. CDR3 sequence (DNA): TGTGCCAGCAGCCTGAACCTTGGACGGTCATATGGCTACACCTTC. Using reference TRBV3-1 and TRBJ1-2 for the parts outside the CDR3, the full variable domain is DTAVSQTPKYLVTQMGNDKSIKCEQNLGHDTMYWYKQDSKKFLKIMFSYNNKELIINETVPNRFSPKSPDKAHLNLHINSLELGDSAVYFCASSLNLGRSYGYTFGSGTRLTVV.